Presented here are 19 T cell receptor beta chains from one specimen sequenced in a study of blood T cell repertoires in COVID-19. Profiled with immunoSEQ multiplex PCR; TCRdb holds only in-frame clones, not every one. The table records approximately 110,000 clones, 65% to 75% of them present only once. Material for sequencing was peripheral blood. These receptors all come from a man older than 75 with acute or convalescent COVID-19.

The rearrangement joins TRBV3-1 (or the pseudogene TRBV3-2) to TRBJ2-5; possible D gene TRBD2, 6 bases. The CDR3 length is 14 residues. V gave up 0 bases and J gave up 5 bases, with 10 bases separating them. Looked up from germline, CDR1 is LGHDT and CDR2 is YNNKEL (reference sequence). The chain's CDR3 is CASSQDPSGETQYF. The CDR3 nucleotides read TGTGCCAGCAGCCAAGATCCAAGCGGGGAGACCCAGTACTTC.

The chain joins TRBV15 to TRBJ1-6, with D possibly TRBD1 on 5 matching bases. Germline CDR1 is LNHNV and CDR2 is YYDKDF (reference sequence). V was cut by 4 bases and J by 12 bases, with 16 bases left in between. The CDR3 spans 14 residues. CDR3 sequence reads: CATSTRGGFRPLHF. The CDR3 bases are TGTGCCACCAGCACCCGGGGGGGTTTCAGACCCCTCCACTTT.

The V and J genes are TRBV28 and TRBJ1-6; D possibly corresponds to TRBD1 (6 bases). V was pared by 5 bases and J by 7 bases, with 18 bases between. In germline, CDR1 is MDHEN, CDR2 SYDVKM. The CDR3 runs to 16 residues. This CDR3 is CASSLSSGTLNSPLHF. DNA for the CDR3: TGTGCCAGCAGTCTCTCCTCCGGGACACTCAATTCACCCCTCCACTTT.

The gene calls are TRBV12-3 or TRBV12-4 and TRBJ1-5, with D maybe TRBD1 (5 bases). The CDR3 has 12 residues. Trimming cost V 5 bases and J 9 bases, with 11 bases left between them. The CDR3 is CASSLRVGPQHF. The CDR3 DNA reads as TGTGCCAGCAGTCTCAGGGTTGGGCCCCAGCATTTT.

V is TRBV28 and J is TRBJ1-2; TRBD1 matches at 7 bases. The CDR3 sequence is 14 residues long. The trim removed 7 bases at V and 4 bases at J, leaving 9 bases unmatched. CDR1 is MDHEN, CDR2 SYDVKM, per germline. CDR3 sequence (DNA): TGTGCCAGCATCGGTACGGGACAGATCTATGGCTACACCTTC. Translating gives CASIGTGQIYGYTF.

The chain is built from TRBV19 and TRBJ1-2; tentative D call: TRBD1 (6 bases). The CDR3 spans 12 residues. Germline V gene sequence: CDR1 LNHDA, CDR2 SQIVND (reference sequence). Trimming took 7 bases from V and 8 from J, leaving 14 bases between them. CDR3 region: CASTLDRGGYTF. CDR3 DNA sequence: TGTGCCAGTACCCTGGACAGAGGAGGCTACACCTTC. Complete variable domain (other parts from reference TRBV19 and TRBJ1-2): DGGITQSPKYLFRKEGQNVTLSCEQNLNHDAMYWYRQDPGQGLRLIYYSQIVNDFQKGDIAEGYSVSREKKESFPLTVTSAQKNPTAFYLCASTLDRGGYTFGSGTRLTVV.

The chain links TRBV7-9 to TRBJ1-6; D remains ambiguous. CDR1 and CDR2 (germline): SEHNR, FQNEAQ (reference sequence). CDR3 length: 13 amino acids. Trimming shortened V by 3 bases and J by 10 bases, and 10 bases separated the two germline ends. The CDR3 region has the DNA TGTGCCAGCAGCTTGACTACAGAATCACCCCTCCACTTT. Translating gives CASSLTTESPLHF.

V gene TRBV18 combines with J gene TRBJ2-2; TRBD2 is a possible D gene (6 bases). Trimming removed 2 bases from V and 3 bases from J, with 10 bases in between. This CDR3 is 15 amino acids long. The germline gives CDR1 KGHSH, CDR2 LQKENI. The CDR3 reads CASSPSGLDTGELFF. As DNA, the CDR3 is TGTGCCAGCTCACCAAGCGGGTTGGACACCGGGGAGCTGTTTTTT.

The J gene is TRBJ2-1, the V gene TRBV7-8, with TRBD2 matching 9 bases. The CDR3 totals 16 residues. From germline, CDR1 is SGHVS and CDR2 FQNEAQ. After removal of 5 bases from V and 6 bases from J, the junction contained 11 bases not matched to a gene. The CDR3 bases are TGTGCCAGCAGCCGGTTAGCGGGAGTAAGGGGCAATGAGCAGTTCTTC. Its protein is CASSRLAGVRGNEQFF.

This chain connects TRBV2 to TRBJ2-2, with 14 bases matching TRBD2. The CDR3 is 18 residues long. Germline V gives CDR1 SNHLY, CDR2 FYNNEI. The junction had 8 bases not matched to a gene; V was cut back by 6 bases and J by 2 bases. DNA of the CDR3: TGTGCCAGCAGCCAGGGACTAGCGGGAGTTAAAAACACCGGGGAGCTGTTTTTT. Translation: CASSQGLAGVKNTGELFF.

This clone was found once. V is TRBV13 and J is TRBJ1-6; 8 bases align to TRBD1. The CDR3 totals 14 residues. V dropped 5 bases and J dropped 8; count of bases not matched to a gene: 5. Looked up from germline, CDR1 is PRHDT and CDR2 is FYEKMQ (reference sequence). As DNA, the CDR3 is TGTGCCAGCAGCATCAACAGGGGGGATTCACCCCTCCACTTT. Translation: CASSINRGDSPLHF.

This clone was seen ten or more times. CDR3 coding DNA: TGTGCCAGCAGTACTACTCCGACCTCGAGGCGAAATAGCAATCAGCCCCAGCATTTT. Its protein is CASSTTPTSRRNSNQPQHF. The chain employs TRBV28 and TRBJ1-5; no definite D call. This CDR3 comprises 19 residues. The V gene lost 5 bases and the J gene lost 0 bases, with 23 bases spanning the gap. Germline values: CDR1 MDHEN, CDR2 SYDVKM. The whole variable domain, remainder taken from reference TRBV28 and TRBJ1-5, is DVKVTQSSRYLVKRTGEKVFLECVQDMDHENMFWYRQDPGLGLRLIYFSYDVKMKEKGDIPEGYSVSREKKERFSLILESASTNQTSMYLCASSTTPTSRRNSNQPQHFGDGTRLSIL.

This clone was picked up one time. The chain couples TRBV3-1 (or the pseudogene TRBV3-2) to TRBJ1-2; 7 positions match TRBD1. The ends lost 7 bases at V and 2 bases at J; junction bases unmatched: 7. Per the germline V gene, CDR1 is LGHDT and CDR2 is YNNKEL (reference sequence). The CDR3 totals 14 residues. This chain's CDR3 is CASNHRQGNYGYTF. The DNA of the CDR3 is TGTGCCAGCAACCATAGACAGGGAAACTATGGCTACACCTTC.

The chain recombines TRBV5-5 with TRBJ1-2; D gene uncertain. This CDR3 region has 12 residues. Germline-derived CDR1 and CDR2 are SGHKS and YYEKEE (reference sequence). Trimming removed 0 bases from V and 8 bases from J, with 8 bases in between. The CDR3 sequence is CASSLDSWGYTF. DNA of the CDR3: TGTGCCAGCAGCTTGGACAGCTGGGGCTACACCTTC.

J is TRBJ1-3 and V is TRBV5-6; 7 bases are shared with TRBD1. J lost 0 bases, V lost 5 bases, and 5 bases had no gene match. The CDR3 is made up of 15 amino acids. Germline V gives CDR1 SGHDT, CDR2 YYEEEE. CDR3 in DNA: TGTGCCAGCAGTCGTGACAGGGCCTCTGGAAACACCATATATTTT. It is translated as CASSRDRASGNTIYF.

This clone is a singleton in its sample. The rearrangement links TRBV3-1 (or the pseudogene TRBV3-2) to TRBJ1-1; D not resolved. Trimming removed 4 bases at V and 11 bases at J, with 14 bases between. The germline V gene has CDR1 LGHDT and CDR2 YNNKEL (reference sequence). CDR3 length: 12 amino acids. CDR3 residues: CASSPAGPGAFF. In nucleotides, the CDR3 is TGTGCCAGCAGCCCCGCCGGTCCGGGGGCTTTCTTT.

V is TRBV25-1 and J is TRBJ1-2; no firm D call. Trimming cost V 4 bases and J 3 bases, with 6 bases left between them. CDR3 length: 12 amino acids. Germline CDR1 and CDR2: MGHDK and SYGVNS. CDR3 in DNA: TGTGCCAGCAGTGCCCGGTACTATGGCTACACCTTC. Its protein product is CASSARYYGYTF.

In its sample, this clone was seen a few times. The chain has TRBV9 and TRBJ2-2; no reliable D call. The CDR3 is made up of 15 amino acids. V was pared by 4 bases and J by 6 bases, with 16 bases between. Germline V gene lookup returns CDR1 SGDLS and CDR2 YYNGEE. In DNA form, the CDR3 reads TGTGCCAGCAGCCGAAGTCCCCAGGTGTCCGGGGAGCTGTTTTTT. This translates into CASSRSPQVSGELFF.

This clone was seen once. The chain employs TRBV24-1 and TRBJ1-5, with TRBD1 as a possible D gene (6 bases). The CDR3 has 16 amino acids. The germline gives CDR1 KGHDR, CDR2 SFDVKD. V was clipped by 4 bases and J by 4 bases, with 16 bases between them. CDR3 nucleotide sequence: TGTGCCACCAGTGACGCCCGCAGGGGCGCGAATCAGCCCCAGCATTTT. Its protein product is CATSDARRGANQPQHF.